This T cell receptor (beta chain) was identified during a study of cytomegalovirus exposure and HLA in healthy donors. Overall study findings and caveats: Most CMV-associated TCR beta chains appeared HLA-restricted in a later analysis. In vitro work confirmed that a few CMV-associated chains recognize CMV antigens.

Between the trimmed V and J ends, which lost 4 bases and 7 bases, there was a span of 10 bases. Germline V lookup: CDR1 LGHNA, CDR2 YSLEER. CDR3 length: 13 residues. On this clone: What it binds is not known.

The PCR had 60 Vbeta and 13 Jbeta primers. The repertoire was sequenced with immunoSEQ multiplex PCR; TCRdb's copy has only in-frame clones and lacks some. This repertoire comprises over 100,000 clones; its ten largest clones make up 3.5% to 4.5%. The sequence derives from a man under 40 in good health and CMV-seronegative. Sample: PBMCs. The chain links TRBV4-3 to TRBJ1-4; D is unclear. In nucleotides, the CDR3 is TGCGCCAGCAGCCCCCGGGGAGGTGAAAAACTGTTTTTT. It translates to CASSPRGGEKLFF.